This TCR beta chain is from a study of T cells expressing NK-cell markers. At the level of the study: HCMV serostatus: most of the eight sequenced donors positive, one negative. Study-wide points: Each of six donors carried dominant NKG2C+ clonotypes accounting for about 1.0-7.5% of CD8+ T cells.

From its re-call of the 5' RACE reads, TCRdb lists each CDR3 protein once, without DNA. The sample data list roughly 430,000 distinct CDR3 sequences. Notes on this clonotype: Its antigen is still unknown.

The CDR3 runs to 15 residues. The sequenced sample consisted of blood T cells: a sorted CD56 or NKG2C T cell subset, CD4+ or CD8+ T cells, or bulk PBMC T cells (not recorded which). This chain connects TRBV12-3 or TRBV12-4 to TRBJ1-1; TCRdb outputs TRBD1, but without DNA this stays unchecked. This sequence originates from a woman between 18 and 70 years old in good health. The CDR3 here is CASTPGGRMNTEAFF.